The sequence of this T cell receptor beta chain was determined in a study of T-cell memory formation after mild COVID-19 (dated by TCRdb to the early 2020s). For the wider study: TCR sequence clusters from the two donors were largely donor specific. T-cell clones expanding and contracting after mild COVID-19 in two donors were tracked by longitudinal TCRalpha and TCRbeta repertoire sequencing. The cohort was made up of two young adult volunteers, one female and one male, who were previously healthy.

Many counts were recorded for this clonotype. Which antigen it targets is not known. Base qualities are not provided; no much larger clone lies one nucleotide away. Findings and caveats that apply to the study as a whole: SARS-CoV-2 specificity was not confirmed for the second-wave clones peaking on day 37. Some responding clones were detected in pre-infection memory, which suggested that pre-existing cross-reactive memory T cells had joined the SARS-CoV-2 response. The study covered only two mild cases, and larger cohorts including severe cases with pre-infection samples were considered necessary. Balanced CD4/CD8 phenotypes were observed for clones contracting from day 15 to 85, whereas a bias towards CD4+ was observed for a second wave of clones expanding from day 15 to 37. Contracting CD4+ clones were found mainly in CM and EM memory subsets, while CD8+ clones were enriched in EMRA.

Instrument on record: Illumina NovaSeq 6000. cDNA libraries for TCRalpha and TCRbeta were prepared by 5'RACE using constant-segment primers, with sample barcodes and unique molecular identifiers added. RNA was extracted from every sample with Trizol reagent. Libraries were amplified in two PCR steps, with a second sample barcode and Illumina TruSeq adapters added in the second step. The libraries were sequenced on an Illumina NovaSeq using 2 x 150 bp paired-end reads. As for how the authors treated the data: With migec v1.2.7, reads were demultiplexed and then collapsed into UMI-guided consensus sequences. With mixcr v2.1.11, UMI consensuses were aligned to TRA and TRB V and J templates and assembled into clonotypes. A clonotype was counted as expanded or contracted only when both edgeR and NoisET called the clonotype significant, with the noise models trained on biological replicates. For edgeR calls, a false discovery rate-adjusted p below 0.01 and a log2 fold-change threshold of 1 were applied. As an exploratory analysis of dynamics, max-normalized trajectories of the 1000 most abundant clonotypes were examined with PCA combined with hierarchical clustering. The CD4 or CD8 phenotype of responding clones was assigned using the separately sequenced CD4+ and CD8+ repertoires. TCRdb applied fastp at Q25 and MiXCR to the public reads, then kept only in-frame beta chains. Entries are consolidated by CDR3 protein sequence, retaining the most common genes and DNA. The V and J calls and clone size come from TCRdb's table, not from the authors' own analysis. A total of 400,000 to 450,000 distinct CDR3 sequences appear in this sample, roughly 18% of them only once. The ten largest clones capture about 22% of the sample.

V and J lose 5 bases and 6 bases, and a span of 8 bases separates them. The CDR3 contains 11 residues, cysteine and phenylalanine counted. CDR3 DNA only is kept here, 33 bases in frame from base 1. According to the germline V gene, CDR1 reads KGHSH and CDR2 reads LQKENI. Ficoll-Paque density gradient centrifugation was used to isolate PBMCs. Recombination joined TRBV18 with TRBJ2-7, with no D gene named confidently. Sample: PBMCs or a T cell subset sorted from them (not recorded which). The receptor was derived from a man younger than 35 who had mild COVID-19 (a few samples of this study predate the infection). The sample titles of this study are shuffled in the database, so cell type and time point are left out; the donor was told from shared clones. The CDR3 amino acid sequence is: CASSSYGEQYF. The DNA is TGTGCCAGCTCATCGTATGGCGAGCAGTACTTC.